Included here is one TCR beta chain sequence, with context. This clonotype was detected ten times or more. The clone's antigen remains unknown. The sample holds no much larger clone one base away, and base qualities are not on file. Libraries were prepared through PCR. Sequenced using an Illumina MiSeq. Total RNA was purified with the Qiagen AllPrep DNA/RNA kit. Before analysis, reads from multiple sequencing runs of the same library were pooled. Per the source publication's procedure: Reads were retained only if an exact TCR constant sequence was present, and the retained reads were trimmed to 150 nt and grouped according to their 12-nt molecular barcodes. Reads in each barcode group were sub-clustered using a 15% Levenshtein threshold, and a quality-weighted consensus sequence was built for each RNA molecule. Non-functional sequences were discarded, and so were lower-count sequences lying one edit away from another sequence. Based on fitting two negative binomial distributions, any barcode sub-cluster with under 20% of the maximum read count was discarded. TCRdb reanalyzed the raw reads on its own, using fastp at Q25 for trimming and MiXCR for clone calling, and kept in-frame beta chains. Each CDR3 protein gets just one entry, which takes the most common genes and DNA from the rows behind it. The V and J calls come from TCRdb's annotation, not from the publication. The table for this sample lists fewer than 45,000 distinct CDR3 sequences; around a sixth of them were counted only once. Roughly 7.7% of the sample is held by the ten biggest clonotypes.

These data come from a study of molecular identifiers for immune sequencing clone quantification (dated by TCRdb to about 2018). In terms of the full investigation: For a replicate experiment, RNA from around 20,000 or 100,000 naive CD8 T cells was divided into five aliquots, of which four were sequenced. This methods study benchmarked molecular-identifier clustering-based TCR repertoire sequencing (MIDCIRS) and TCR RNA copy counting, using CD8 T cells to do so.

Naive CD8 T cells were FACS-sorted as CD8+CD4-CCR7+CD45RA+ on a BD FACSAria II into RLT Plus buffer. Some naive CD8 T cell RNA was split equally between MIDCIRS and a Smart-seq2-style 5'RACE protocol for a sensitivity comparison. CD8 T cells were enriched with RosetteSep CD8+ T Cell Enrichment Cocktail and Ficoll-Paque, followed by ACK red cell lysis. The study at large found these results: Even against a background of 850,000 to 1,000,000 naive CD8 T cells, spiked-in Jurkat TCR RNA amounting to a single cell's worth was reported to be detectable. In CMV-specific effector cells, over 99% of molecules were held by clones above 20 RNA copies, whereas under 1% of molecules were held by such clones in naive cells. Modeling indicated about three TCR RNA copies recovered per cell, compared with about 10 by digital PCR, which implies a capture efficiency of around 29%. When barcode sub-clustering was left out, chimeric consensus sequences inflated TCR diversity, with chimeras reaching as high as 47%. Highly expanded clone sizes could be underestimated because identical TCR molecules may share a barcode.

Trimming costs V 3 bases and J 3 bases, and their ends lie 10 bases apart. From the cysteine up to the phenylalanine, the CDR3 has a length of 14 residues. The retained sequence is limited to the CDR3, 42 bases, with the frame set at the first base. The germline V gene gives CDR1 as MDHEN and CDR2 as SYDVKM. The chain uses TRBV28 and TRBJ2-3, with TRBD2 as a weak D call on 6 bases. This TCR derives from a human donor in good health. Some libraries in this study had Jurkat cell RNA spiked in. The specimen was naive CD8+ T cells from blood, with Jurkat cell RNA spiked in. Sample cell subset or site, as interpreted from the label and publication: FACS-sorted CD8+CD4-CCR7+CD45RA+ naive T cells. The CDR3 in this case is CASSFVAGTDTQYF. The DNA sequence reads TGTGCCAGCAGTTTTGTGGCGGGGACAGATACGCAGTATTTT.